This T cell receptor beta chain was identified in a study of CD8 T cells in ankylosing spondylitis. Study results and caveats: In ankylosing spondylitis patients, matched synovial fluid reportedly showed significant enrichment of disease-linked clones. Disease-associated clonotypes exhibited CD8+ identity and were relatively infrequent in peripheral blood.

Quantitative barcoded 5'-RACE was used to prepare TCR beta libraries. TCRdb itself ran the 5' RACE reads through MiXCR, one entry per CDR3 protein. The sample holds about 30,000 distinct CDR3 sequences, approximately 15% seen once. This CDR3 is 16 amino acids long. The trim removed 6 bases at V and 6 bases at J, leaving 16 bases unmatched. This clonotype was seen a few times. Its antigen is not known. The gene calls are TRBV12-3 or TRBV12-4 and TRBJ1-2; 7 bases are a match to TRBD1. Sequenced: blood. The sequence was collected from a male donor with ankylosing spondylitis or in good health (not recorded which). The CDR3 is CASSLGGGGSGDGYTF. The CDR3 coding sequence is TGTGCCAGCAGCCTGGGGGGAGGGGGCTCGGGTGATGGCTACACCTTC.